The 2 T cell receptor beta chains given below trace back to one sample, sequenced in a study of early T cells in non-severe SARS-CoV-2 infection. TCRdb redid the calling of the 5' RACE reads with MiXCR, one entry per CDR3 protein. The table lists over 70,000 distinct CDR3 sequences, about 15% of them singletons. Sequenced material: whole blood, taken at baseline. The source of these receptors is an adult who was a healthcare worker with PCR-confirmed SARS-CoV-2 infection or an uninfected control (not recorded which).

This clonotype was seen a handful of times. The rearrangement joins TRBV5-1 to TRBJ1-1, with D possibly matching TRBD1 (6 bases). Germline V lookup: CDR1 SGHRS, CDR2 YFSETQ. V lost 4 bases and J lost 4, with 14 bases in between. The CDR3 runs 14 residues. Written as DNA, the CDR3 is TGCGCCAGCAGCGGGGGGGCGCTGGGCACTGAAGCTTTCTTT. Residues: CASSGGALGTEAFF.

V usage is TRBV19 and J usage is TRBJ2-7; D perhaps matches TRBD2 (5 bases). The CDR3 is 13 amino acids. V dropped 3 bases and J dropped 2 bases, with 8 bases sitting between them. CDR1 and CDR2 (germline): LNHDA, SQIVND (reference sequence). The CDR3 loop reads CASSMHGAYEQYF. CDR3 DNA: TGTGCCAGTAGTATGCACGGGGCCTACGAGCAGTACTTC.